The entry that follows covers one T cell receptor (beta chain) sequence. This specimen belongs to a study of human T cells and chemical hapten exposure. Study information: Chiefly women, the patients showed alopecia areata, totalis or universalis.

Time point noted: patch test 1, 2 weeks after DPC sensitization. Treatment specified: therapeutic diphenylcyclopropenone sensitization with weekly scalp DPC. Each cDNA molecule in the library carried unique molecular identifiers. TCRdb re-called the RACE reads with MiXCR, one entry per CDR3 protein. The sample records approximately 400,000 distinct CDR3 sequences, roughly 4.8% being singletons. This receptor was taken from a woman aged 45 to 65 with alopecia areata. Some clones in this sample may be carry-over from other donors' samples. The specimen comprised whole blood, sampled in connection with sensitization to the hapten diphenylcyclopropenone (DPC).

CDR3 residues: CATGPSGRQEETQYF. CDR3 in DNA: TGCGCCACCGGTCCTAGCGGGCGACAGGAAGAGACCCAGTACTTC. The V and J genes are TRBV5-1 and TRBJ2-5; the match to TRBD2 covers 8 bases. This CDR3 is built from 15 residues. Germline values: CDR1 SGHRS, CDR2 YFSETQ. With 9 bases clipped from V and 3 bases from J, the junction kept 13 bases outside the gene matches. Full variable domain (rest looked up from reference TRBV5-1 and TRBJ2-5): KAGVTQTPRYLIKTRGQQVTLSCSPISGHRSVSWYQQTPGQGLQFLFEYFSETQRNKGNFPGRFSGRQFSNSRSEMNVSTLELGDSALYLCATGPSGRQEETQYFGPGTRLLVL.